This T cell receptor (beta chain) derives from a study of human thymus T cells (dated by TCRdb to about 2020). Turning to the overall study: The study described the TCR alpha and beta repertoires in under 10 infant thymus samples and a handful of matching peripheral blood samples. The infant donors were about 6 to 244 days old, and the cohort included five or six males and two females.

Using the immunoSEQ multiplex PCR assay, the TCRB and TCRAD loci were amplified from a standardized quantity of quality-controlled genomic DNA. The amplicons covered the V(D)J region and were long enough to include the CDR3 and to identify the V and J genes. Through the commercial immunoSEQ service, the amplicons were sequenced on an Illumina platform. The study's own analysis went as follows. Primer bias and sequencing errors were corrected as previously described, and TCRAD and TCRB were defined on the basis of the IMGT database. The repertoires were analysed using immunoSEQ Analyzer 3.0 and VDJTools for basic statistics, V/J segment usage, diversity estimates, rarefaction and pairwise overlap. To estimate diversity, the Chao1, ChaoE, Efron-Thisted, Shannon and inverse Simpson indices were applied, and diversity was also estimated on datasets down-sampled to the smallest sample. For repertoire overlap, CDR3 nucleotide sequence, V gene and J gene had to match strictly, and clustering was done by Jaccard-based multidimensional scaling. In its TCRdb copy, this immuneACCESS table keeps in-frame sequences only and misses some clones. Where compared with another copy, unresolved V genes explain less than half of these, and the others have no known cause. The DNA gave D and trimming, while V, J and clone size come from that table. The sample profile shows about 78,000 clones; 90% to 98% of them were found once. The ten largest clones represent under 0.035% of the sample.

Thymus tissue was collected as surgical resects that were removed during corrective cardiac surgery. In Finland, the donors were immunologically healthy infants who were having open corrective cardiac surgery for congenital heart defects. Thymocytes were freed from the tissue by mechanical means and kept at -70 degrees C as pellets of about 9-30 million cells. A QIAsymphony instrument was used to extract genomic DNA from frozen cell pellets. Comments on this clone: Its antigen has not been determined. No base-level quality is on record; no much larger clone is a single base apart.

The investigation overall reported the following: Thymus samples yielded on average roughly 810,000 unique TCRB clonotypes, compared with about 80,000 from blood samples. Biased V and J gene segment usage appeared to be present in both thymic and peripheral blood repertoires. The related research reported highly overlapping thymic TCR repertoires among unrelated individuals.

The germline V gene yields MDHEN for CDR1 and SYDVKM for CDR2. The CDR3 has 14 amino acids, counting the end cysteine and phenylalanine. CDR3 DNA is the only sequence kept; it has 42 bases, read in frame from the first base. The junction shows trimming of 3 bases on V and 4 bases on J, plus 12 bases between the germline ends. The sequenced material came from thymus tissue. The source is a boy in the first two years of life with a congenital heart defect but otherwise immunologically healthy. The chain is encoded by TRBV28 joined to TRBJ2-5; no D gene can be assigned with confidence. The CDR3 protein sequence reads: CASSFGSRRETQYF. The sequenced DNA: TGTGCCAGCAGTTTTGGATCGAGGAGAGAGACCCAGTACTTC. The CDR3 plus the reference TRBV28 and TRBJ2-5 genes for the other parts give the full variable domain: DVKVTQSSRYLVKRTGEKVFLECVQDMDHENMFWYRQDPGLGLRLIYFSYDVKMKEKGDIPEGYSVSREKKERFSLILESASTNQTSMYLCASSFGSRRETQYFGPGTRLLVL.